Following are 9 T cell receptor beta chains from one sample sequenced in a study of T cell responses to AZD1222 COVID-19 vaccine. The repertoire was sequenced with immunoSEQ multiplex PCR; TCRdb's copy has only in-frame clones and lacks some. The sample contains about 120,000 clones, less than 90% of which appear only once. Sequencing was performed on peripheral blood, taken on day 0 of AZD1222 vaccination. Source of these receptors: an adult in good health.

This rearrangement joins TRBV24-1 to TRBJ1-5, with unresolved D. There are 13 residues in the CDR3. CDR1 and CDR2 (germline): KGHDR, SFDVKD. Trimming stripped 6 bases from V and 6 bases from J, with 11 bases between. CDR3 protein: CATSLRTFQPQHF. In DNA, the CDR3 is TGTGCCACCAGTCTAAGGACCTTTCAGCCCCAGCATTTT.

In nucleotides, the CDR3 is TGTGCCAGCAGTCTGGGAGATAGCAATCAGCCCCAGCATTTT. Protein product: CASSLGDSNQPQHF. The chain employs TRBV25-1 and TRBJ1-5; D unclear. This CDR3 spans 14 amino acids. V lost 5 bases and J 0 bases, leaving 8 bases between the germline ends. Germline V gives CDR1 MGHDK, CDR2 SYGVNS.

This clone was seen a single time. The V and J genes are TRBV24-1 and TRBJ1-5; D is unresolved. Germline V gene sequence: CDR1 KGHDR, CDR2 SFDVKD. V lost 4 bases, J lost 0 bases, and 12 bases lay in between. The CDR3 consists of 16 residues. The CDR3 nucleotides are TGTGCCACCAGTGACGCGGGTACGTCTAGCAATCAGCCCCAGCATTTT. Its translation: CATSDAGTSSNQPQHF.

The V call is TRBV2, the J call TRBJ2-7; 14 bases fit TRBD2. The CDR3 runs 20 residues. Per the germline V gene, CDR1 is SNHLY and CDR2 is FYNNEI. With V trimmed by 5 bases and J by 4 bases, 19 bases remained unmatched. CDR3 amino acids: CASSYQGTSGRIGSPYEQYF. CDR3 nucleotide sequence: TGTGCCAGCAGTTACCAAGGGACTAGCGGGAGAATAGGGTCGCCTTACGAGCAGTACTTC.

The sample holds one count of this clone. The rearrangement links TRBV6-5 to TRBJ1-2; D is unclear. Per germline, CDR1 MNHEY and CDR2 SVGAGI. The CDR3 is 15 residues long. V dropped 0 bases and J dropped 4 bases, with 12 bases sitting between them. CDR3 protein: CASSYSALRSYGYTF. In DNA, the CDR3 is TGTGCCAGCAGTTACTCGGCACTAAGGAGCTATGGCTACACCTTC.

CDR3 sequence reads: CASSLSGVPPYEQYF. The CDR3 coding sequence is TGTGCCAGCAGCCTGTCAGGGGTACCTCCCTACGAGCAGTACTTC. V gene TRBV13 combines with J gene TRBJ2-7; possibly TRBD1 for D (6 bases). Trimming took 5 bases from V and 2 from J, leaving 16 bases between them. There are 15 residues in the CDR3. CDR1 and CDR2 from the germline V gene are PRHDT and FYEKMQ (reference sequence).

The chain carries TRBV11-2 and TRBJ2-7; D is perhaps TRBD2 (7 bases). CDR3 length: 17 amino acids. Germline assignment: CDR1 SGHAT and CDR2 FQNNGV. The germline V and J ends were trimmed by 1 base and 1 base, with 17 bases remaining between them. CDR3 residues: CASSLVAGARVSYEQYF. Here the CDR3 DNA reads TGTGCCAGCAGCTTAGTGGCGGGGGCTCGCGTTTCCTACGAGCAGTACTTC.

The chain has TRBV18 and TRBJ1-4, with no clear D. Deletions cut 5 bases from V and 3 bases from J, with 7 bases between. This CDR3 comprises 13 residues. Germline V CDR1 and CDR2: KGHSH, LQKENI. DNA for the CDR3: TGTGCCAGCTCAGCGCTTCCTAATGAAAAACTGTTTTTT. Translation gives CASSALPNEKLFF.

The V and J genes are TRBV30 and TRBJ1-5; the D is unclear. The CDR3 is made up of 13 amino acids. Germline V CDR1 and CDR2: GTSNPN, SVGIG (reference sequence). V lost 5 bases and J 7 bases, leaving 15 bases between the germline ends. In DNA form, the CDR3 reads TGTGCCTGGGGGGAAGGGCCCAACCAGCCCCAGCATTTT. It specifies CAWGEGPNQPQHF.